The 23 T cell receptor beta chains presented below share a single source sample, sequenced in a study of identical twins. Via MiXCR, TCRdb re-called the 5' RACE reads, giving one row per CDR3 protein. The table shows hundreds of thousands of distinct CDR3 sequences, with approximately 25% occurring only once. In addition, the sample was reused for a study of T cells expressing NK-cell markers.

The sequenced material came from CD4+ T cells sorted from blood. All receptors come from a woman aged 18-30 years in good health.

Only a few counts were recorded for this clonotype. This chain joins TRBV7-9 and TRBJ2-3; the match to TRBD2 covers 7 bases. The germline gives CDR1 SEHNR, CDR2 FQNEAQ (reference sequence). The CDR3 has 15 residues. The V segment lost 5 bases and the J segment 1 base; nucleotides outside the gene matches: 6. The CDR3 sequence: CASSPQAGGTDTQYF. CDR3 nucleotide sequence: TGTGCCAGCAGCCCGCAGGCGGGGGGCACAGATACGCAGTATTTT.

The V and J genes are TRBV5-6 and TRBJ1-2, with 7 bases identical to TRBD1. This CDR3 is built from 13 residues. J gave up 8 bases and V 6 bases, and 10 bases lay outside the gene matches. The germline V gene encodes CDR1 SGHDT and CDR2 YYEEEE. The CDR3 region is CASTPDRRGGYTF. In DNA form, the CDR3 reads TGTGCCAGCACCCCGGACAGGCGAGGAGGCTACACCTTC.

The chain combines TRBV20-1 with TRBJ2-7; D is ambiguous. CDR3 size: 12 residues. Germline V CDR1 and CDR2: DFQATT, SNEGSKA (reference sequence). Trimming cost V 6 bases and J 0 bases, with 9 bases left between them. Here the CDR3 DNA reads TGCAGTGCGACGGATATCTCCTACGAGCAGTACTTC. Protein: CSATDISYEQYF.

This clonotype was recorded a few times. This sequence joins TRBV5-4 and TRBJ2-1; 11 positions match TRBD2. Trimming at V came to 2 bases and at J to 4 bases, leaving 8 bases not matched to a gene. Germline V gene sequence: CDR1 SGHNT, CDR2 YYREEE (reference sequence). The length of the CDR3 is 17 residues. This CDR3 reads CASSFLLAGGQYNEQFF. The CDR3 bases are TGTGCCAGCAGCTTCCTCTTAGCGGGAGGGCAATACAATGAGCAGTTCTTC.

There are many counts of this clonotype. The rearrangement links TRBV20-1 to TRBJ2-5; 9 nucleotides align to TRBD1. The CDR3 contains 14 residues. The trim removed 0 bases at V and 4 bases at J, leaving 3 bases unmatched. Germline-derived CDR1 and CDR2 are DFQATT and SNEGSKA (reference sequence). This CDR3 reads CSARERTGVETQYF. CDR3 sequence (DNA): TGCAGTGCTAGAGAGAGGACAGGGGTAGAGACCCAGTACTTC.

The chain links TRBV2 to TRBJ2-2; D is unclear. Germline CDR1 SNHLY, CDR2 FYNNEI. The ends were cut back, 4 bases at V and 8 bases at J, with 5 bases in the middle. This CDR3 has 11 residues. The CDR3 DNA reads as TGTGCCAGCAGTGTGCGGGGGGAGCTGTTTTTT. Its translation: CASSVRGELFF.

Written as DNA, the CDR3 is TGCAGTGCTAGAGGGCAGGAAAATTCACCCCTCCACTTT. This translates into CSARGQENSPLHF. V gene TRBV20-1 combines with J gene TRBJ1-6; D gene unclear. The length of the CDR3 is 13 residues. V was shortened by 1 base and J by 7 bases, with 8 bases between the two germline ends. Germline V gene sequence: CDR1 DFQATT, CDR2 SNEGSKA (reference sequence).

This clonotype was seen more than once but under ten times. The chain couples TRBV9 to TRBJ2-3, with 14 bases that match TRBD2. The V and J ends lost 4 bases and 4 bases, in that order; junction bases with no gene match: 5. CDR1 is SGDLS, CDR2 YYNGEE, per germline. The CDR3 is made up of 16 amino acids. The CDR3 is CASSFRLAGGADTQYF. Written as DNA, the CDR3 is TGTGCCAGCAGCTTCCGACTAGCGGGGGGGGCAGATACGCAGTATTTT.

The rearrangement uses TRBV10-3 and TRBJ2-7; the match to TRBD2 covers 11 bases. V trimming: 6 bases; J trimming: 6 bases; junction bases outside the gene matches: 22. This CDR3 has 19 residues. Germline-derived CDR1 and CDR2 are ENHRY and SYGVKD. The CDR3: CAIRGRLTSGTRGLREQYF. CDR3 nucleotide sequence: TGTGCCATCAGGGGAAGATTGACTAGCGGGACGCGGGGCCTTCGCGAGCAGTACTTC.

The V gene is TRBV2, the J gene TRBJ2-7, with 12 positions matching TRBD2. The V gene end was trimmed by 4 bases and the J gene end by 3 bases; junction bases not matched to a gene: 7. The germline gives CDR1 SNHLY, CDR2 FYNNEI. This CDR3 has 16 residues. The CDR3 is CASSVGLAGSLYEQYF. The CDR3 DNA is TGTGCCAGCAGTGTCGGACTAGCGGGATCACTCTACGAGCAGTACTTC.

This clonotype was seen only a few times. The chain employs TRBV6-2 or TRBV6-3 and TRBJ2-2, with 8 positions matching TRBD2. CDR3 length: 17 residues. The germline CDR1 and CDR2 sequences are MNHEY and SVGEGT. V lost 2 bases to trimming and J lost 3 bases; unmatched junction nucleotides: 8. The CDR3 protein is CASSYPLAGFDTGELFF. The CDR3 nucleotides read TGTGCCAGCAGTTACCCGTTAGCGGGATTCGACACCGGGGAGCTGTTTTTT.

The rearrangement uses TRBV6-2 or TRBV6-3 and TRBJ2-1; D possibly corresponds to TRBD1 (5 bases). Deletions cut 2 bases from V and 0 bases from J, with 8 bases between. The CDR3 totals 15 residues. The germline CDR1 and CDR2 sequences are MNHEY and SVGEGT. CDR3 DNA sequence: TGTGCCAGCAGTTACGGGCAGGGCTCCTACAATGAGCAGTTCTTC. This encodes CASSYGQGSYNEQFF.

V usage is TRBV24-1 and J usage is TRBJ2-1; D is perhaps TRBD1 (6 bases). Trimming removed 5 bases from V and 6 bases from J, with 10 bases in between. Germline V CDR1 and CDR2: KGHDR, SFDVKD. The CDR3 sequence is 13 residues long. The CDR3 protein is CATSVTGSNEQFF. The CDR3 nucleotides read TGTGCCACCAGTGTTACAGGGTCCAATGAGCAGTTCTTC.

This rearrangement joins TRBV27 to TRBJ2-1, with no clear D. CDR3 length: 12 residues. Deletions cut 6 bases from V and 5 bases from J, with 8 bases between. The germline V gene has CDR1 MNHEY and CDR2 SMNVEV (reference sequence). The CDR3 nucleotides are TGTGCCAGCAGGAGGCGGAACAATGAGCAGTTCTTC. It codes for CASRRRNNEQFF.

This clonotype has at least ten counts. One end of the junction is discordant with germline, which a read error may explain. The CDR3 bases are TGTGCCAGCAGCCCCTCTGGGGCCTACGAGCAGTACTTC. This encodes CASSPSGAYEQYF. V usage is TRBV5-1 and J usage is TRBJ2-7, with D unclear. The CDR3 consists of 13 residues. Per the germline V gene, CDR1 is SGHRS and CDR2 is YFSETQ.

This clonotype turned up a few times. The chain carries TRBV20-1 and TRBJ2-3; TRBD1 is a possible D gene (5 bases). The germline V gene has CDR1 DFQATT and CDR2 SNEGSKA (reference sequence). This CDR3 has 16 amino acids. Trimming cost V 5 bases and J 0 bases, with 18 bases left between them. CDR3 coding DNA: TGCAGTGCTCACTATTCACGGACACGGAGCACAGATACGCAGTATTTT. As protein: CSAHYSRTRSTDTQYF.

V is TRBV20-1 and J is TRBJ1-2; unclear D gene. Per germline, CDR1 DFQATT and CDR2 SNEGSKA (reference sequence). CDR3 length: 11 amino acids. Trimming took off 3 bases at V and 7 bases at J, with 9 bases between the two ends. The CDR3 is CSASPGRGYTF. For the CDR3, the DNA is TGCAGTGCTAGTCCTGGCCGTGGCTACACCTTC.

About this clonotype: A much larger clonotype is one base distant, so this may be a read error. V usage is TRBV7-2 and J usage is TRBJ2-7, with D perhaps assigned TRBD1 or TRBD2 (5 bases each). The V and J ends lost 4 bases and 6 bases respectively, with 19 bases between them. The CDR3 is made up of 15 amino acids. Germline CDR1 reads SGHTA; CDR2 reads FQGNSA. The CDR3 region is CASSSPGPPPTEQYF. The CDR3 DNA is TGTGCCAGCAGCTCTCCGGGGCCCCCCCCCACCGAGCAGTACTTC.

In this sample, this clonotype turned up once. The CDR3 loop reads CASSQDLTSAFTDTQYF. In DNA, the CDR3 is TGTGCCAGCAGCCAAGATCTAACTAGCGCCTTCACAGATACGCAGTATTTT. The genes are TRBV3-1 and TRBJ2-3, with 7 bases fitting TRBD2. Looked up from germline, CDR1 is LGHDT and CDR2 is YNNKEL (reference sequence). V lost 0 bases, J lost 2 bases, and 8 bases stayed unmatched. The CDR3 totals 17 residues.

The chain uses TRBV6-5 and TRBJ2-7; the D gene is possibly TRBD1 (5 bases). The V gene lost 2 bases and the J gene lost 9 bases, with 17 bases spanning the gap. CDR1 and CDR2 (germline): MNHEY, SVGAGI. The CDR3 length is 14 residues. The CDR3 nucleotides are TGTGCCAGCAGTTACAGGGCACAGGATTTTCGGCAGTACTTC. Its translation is CASSYRAQDFRQYF.

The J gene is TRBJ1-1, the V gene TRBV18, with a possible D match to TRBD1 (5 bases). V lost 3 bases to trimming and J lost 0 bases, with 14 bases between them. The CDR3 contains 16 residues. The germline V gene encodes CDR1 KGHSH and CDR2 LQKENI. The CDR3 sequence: CASSPVGGEVNTEAFF. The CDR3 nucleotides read TGTGCCAGCTCACCCGTTGGGGGGGAGGTGAACACTGAAGCTTTCTTT.

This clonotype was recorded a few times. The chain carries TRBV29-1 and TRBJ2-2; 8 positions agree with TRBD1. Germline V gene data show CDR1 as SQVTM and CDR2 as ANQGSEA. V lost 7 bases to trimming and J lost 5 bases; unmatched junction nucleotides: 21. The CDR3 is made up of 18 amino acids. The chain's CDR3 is CSARRLSIGQGATGELFF. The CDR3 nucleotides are TGCAGCGCCCGTCGCCTCTCAATCGGGCAGGGGGCGACCGGGGAGCTGTTTTTT.

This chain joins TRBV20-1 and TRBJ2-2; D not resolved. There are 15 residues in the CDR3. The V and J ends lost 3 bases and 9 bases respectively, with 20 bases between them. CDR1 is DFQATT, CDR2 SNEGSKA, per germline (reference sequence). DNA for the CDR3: TGCAGTGCTAGTCAGCCCGGATCTACGCGCCGGGAGCTGTTTTTT. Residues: CSASQPGSTRRELFF.